This T cell receptor beta chain came from a study of blood T cells in healthy people across ages. Per germline, CDR1 DFQATT and CDR2 SNEGSKA (reference sequence). V lost 7 bases, J lost 1 base, and 3 bases stayed unmatched. The CDR3 length is 14 residues. A J-beta primer mix and a sample-barcoded 5' primer were used in a second PCR of about 7 to 12 cycles. One entry per CDR3 protein, called by TCRdb with MiXCR from the 5' RACE reads. The sample shows about 1.5 million distinct CDR3 sequences, approximately 38% of them seen only once. Peripheral blood samples of 9 to 10 milliliters were drawn from each donor. A minimum of 7 million PBMCs was isolated per sample.

This sequence joins TRBV20-1 and TRBJ2-5, with 13 nucleotides matching TRBD2. The sequenced sample was blood. The TCR originated in a woman in her late teens or twenties in good health. In DNA form, the CDR3 reads TGCAGTGTCGGACTAGCGGGGGTCCAAGAGACCCAGTACTTC. This encodes CSVGLAGVQETQYF.